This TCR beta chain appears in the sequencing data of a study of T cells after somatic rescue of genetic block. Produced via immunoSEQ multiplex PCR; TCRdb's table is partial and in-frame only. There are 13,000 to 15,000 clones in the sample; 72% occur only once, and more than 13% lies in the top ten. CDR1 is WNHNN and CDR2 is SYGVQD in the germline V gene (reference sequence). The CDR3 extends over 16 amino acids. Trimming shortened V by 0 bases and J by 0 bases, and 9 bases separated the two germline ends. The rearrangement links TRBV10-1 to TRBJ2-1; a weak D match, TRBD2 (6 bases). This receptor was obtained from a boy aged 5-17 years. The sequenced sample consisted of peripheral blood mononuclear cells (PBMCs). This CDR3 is CASSESGRDSYNEQFF. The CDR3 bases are TGCGCCAGCAGTGAGTCGGGGCGGGACTCCTACAATGAGCAGTTCTTC.